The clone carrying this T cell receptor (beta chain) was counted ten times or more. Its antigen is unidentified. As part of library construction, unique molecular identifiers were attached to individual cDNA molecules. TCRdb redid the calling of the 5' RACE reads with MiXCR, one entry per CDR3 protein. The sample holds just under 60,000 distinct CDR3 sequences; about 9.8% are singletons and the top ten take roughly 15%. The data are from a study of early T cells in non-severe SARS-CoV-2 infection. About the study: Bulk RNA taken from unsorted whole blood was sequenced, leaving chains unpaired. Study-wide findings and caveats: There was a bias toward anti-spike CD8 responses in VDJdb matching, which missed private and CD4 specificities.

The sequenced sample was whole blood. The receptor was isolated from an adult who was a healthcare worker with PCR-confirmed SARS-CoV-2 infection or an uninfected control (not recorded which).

The CDR3 DNA follows: TGCGCCAGCAGCTTGGGACAGGCTCTAGCCAAAAACATTCAGTACTTC. Amino acids: CASSLGQALAKNIQYF. This sequence joins TRBV5-1 and TRBJ2-4; TRBD1 might be the D (6 bases). Germline values: CDR1 SGHRS, CDR2 YFSETQ. The ends were cut back, 0 bases at V and 0 bases at J, with 10 bases in the middle. The CDR3 consists of 16 residues.